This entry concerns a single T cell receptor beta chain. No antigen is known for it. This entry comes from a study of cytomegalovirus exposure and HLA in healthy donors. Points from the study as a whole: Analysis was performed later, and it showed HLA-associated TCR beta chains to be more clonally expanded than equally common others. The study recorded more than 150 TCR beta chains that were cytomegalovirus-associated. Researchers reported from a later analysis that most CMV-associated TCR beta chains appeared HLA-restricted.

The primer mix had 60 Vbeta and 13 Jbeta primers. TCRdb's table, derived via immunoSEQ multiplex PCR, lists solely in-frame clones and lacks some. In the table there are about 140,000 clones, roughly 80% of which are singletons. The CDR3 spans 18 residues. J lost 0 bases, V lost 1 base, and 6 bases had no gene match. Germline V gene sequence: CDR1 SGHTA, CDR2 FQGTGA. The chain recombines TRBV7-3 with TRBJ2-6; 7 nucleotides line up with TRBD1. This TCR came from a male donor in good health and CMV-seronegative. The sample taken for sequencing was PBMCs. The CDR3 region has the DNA TGTGCCAGCAGCTTAAGAGGGGGCGCATTCTCTGGGGCCAACGTCCTGACTTTC. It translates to CASSLRGGAFSGANVLTF. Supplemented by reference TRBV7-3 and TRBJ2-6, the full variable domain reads GAGVSQTPSNKVTEKGKYVELRCDPISGHTALYWYRQSLGQGPEFLIYFQGTGAADDSGLPNDRFFAVRPEGSVSTLKIQRTERGDSAVYLCASSLRGGAFSGANVLTFGAGSRLTVL.